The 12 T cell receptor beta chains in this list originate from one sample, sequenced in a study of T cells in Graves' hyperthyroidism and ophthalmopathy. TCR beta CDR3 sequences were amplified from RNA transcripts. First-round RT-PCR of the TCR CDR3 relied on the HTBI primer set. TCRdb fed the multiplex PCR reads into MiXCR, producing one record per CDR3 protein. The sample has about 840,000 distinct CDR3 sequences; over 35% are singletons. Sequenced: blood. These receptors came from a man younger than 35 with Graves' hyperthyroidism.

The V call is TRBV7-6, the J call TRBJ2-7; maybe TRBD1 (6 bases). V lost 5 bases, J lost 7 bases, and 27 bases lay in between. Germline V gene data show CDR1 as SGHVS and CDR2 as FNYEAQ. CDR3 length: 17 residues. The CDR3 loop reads CASSPHGQLMTSGEQYF. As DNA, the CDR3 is TGTGCCAGCAGCCCACACGGACAGCTCATGACGTCGGGGGAGCAGTACTTC.

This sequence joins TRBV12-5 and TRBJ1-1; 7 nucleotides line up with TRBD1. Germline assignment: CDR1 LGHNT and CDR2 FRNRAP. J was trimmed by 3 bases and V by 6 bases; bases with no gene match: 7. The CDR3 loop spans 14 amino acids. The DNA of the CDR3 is TGTGCTAGTGGAGGGGGCAGGGCGGACACTGAAGCTTTCTTT. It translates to CASGGGRADTEAFF.

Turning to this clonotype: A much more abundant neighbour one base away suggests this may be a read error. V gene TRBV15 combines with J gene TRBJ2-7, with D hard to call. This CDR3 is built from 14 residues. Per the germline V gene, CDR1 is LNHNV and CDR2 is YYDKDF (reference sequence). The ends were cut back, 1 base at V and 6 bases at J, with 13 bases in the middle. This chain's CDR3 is CATSRVGLTCEQYF. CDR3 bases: TGTGCCACCAGCAGAGTCGGCCTCACCTGCGAGCAGTACTTC.

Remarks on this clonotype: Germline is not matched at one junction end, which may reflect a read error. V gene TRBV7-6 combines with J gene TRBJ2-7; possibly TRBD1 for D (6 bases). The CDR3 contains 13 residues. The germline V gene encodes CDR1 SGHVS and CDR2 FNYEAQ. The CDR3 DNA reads TGTGCCAGCAGCCCCGGACAGTCCTACGAGCGGTACTTC. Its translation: CASSPGQSYERYF.

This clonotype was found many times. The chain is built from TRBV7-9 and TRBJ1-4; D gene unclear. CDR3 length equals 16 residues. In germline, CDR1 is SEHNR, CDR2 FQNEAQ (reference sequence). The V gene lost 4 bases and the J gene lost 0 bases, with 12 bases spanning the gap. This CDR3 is CASSSFARATNEKLFF. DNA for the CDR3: TGTGCCAGCAGCTCCTTCGCTAGGGCAACTAATGAAAAACTGTTTTTT.

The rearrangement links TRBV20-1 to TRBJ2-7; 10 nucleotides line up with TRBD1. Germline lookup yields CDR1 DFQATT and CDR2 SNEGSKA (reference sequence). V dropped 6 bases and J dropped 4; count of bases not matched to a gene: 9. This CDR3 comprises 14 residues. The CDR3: CSARPRTGGYEQYF. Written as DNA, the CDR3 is TGCAGTGCCAGACCCCGGACAGGGGGATACGAGCAGTACTTC.

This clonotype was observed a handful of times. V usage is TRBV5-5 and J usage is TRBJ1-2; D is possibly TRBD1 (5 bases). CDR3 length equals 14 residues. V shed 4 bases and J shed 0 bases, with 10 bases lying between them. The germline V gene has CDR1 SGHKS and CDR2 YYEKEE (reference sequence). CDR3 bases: TGTGCCAGCAGCACGGGACTGCCTAACTATGGCTACACCTTC. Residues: CASSTGLPNYGYTF.

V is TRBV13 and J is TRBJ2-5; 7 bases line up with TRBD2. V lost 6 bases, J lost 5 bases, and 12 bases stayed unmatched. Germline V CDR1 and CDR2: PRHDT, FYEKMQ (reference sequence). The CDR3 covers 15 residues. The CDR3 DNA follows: TGTGCCAGCAGTTCCCAGCTAGCGGAAGGGGAGACCCAGTACTTC. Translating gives CASSSQLAEGETQYF.

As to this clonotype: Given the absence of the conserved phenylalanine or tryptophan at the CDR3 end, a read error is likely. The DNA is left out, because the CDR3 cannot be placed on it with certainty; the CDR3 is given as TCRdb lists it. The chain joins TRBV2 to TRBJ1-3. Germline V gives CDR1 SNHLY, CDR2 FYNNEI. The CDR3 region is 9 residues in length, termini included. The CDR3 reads CASSGVRGG.

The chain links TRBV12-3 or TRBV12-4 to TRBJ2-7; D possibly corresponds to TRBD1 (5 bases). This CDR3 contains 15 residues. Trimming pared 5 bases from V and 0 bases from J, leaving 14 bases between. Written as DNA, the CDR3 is TGTGCCAGCAGTCTCGAACAGGCAAGCTCCTACGAGCAGTACTTC. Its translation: CASSLEQASSYEQYF.

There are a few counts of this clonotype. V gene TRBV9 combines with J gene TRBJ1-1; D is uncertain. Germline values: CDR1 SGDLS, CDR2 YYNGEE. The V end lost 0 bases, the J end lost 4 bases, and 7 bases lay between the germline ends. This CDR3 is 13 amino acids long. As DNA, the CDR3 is TGTGCCAGCAGCGTAGGACACACCACTGAAGCTTTCTTT. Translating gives CASSVGHTTEAFF.

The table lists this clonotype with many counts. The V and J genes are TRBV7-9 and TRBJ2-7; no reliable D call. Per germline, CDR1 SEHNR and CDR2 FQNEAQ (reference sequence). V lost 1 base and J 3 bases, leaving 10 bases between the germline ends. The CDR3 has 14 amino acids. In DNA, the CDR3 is TGTGCCAGCAGCTTAGGTAGCAGCTACTACGAGCAGTACTTC. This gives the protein CASSLGSSYYEQYF.